This passage covers 24 T cell receptor beta chains from one sample sequenced in a study of T cell responses to AZD1222 COVID-19 vaccine. Clones were read by immunoSEQ multiplex PCR, and TCRdb kept only the in-frame ones, dropping some. The data hold around 150,000 clones, with around four fifths observed a single time. The sequencing here drew on peripheral blood, taken on day 0 of AZD1222 vaccination. Receptors were obtained from an adult in good health.

CDR3 sequence: CASSFDRGPQHF. CDR3 bases: TGTGCCAGCAGCTTTGACAGGGGACCCCAGCATTTT. This rearrangement joins TRBV5-8 to TRBJ1-5, with TRBD1 matching over 8 bases. Germline CDR1 SGHTS, CDR2 YDEGEE. The CDR3 spans 12 residues. V was clipped by 2 bases and J by 10 bases; unmatched bases: 2.

The genes are TRBV5-6 and TRBJ1-5; 9 nucleotides agree with TRBD1. V trimming: 0 bases; J trimming: 3 bases; junction bases outside the gene matches: 1. Germline V gene sequence: CDR1 SGHDT, CDR2 YYEEEE. CDR3 size: 15 residues. DNA of the CDR3: TGTGCCAGCAGCTTGGGACAGGGGGACAATCAGCCCCAGCATTTT. It codes for CASSLGQGDNQPQHF.

The gene calls are TRBV3-1 (or the pseudogene TRBV3-2) and TRBJ1-2; D is uncertain. CDR1 is LGHDT, CDR2 YNNKEL, per germline (reference sequence). Trimming removed 0 bases at V and 2 bases at J, with 7 bases between. There are 14 residues in the CDR3. CDR3 DNA sequence: TGTGCCAGCAGCCAAGAAGTCCGAAACTATGGCTACACCTTC. This sequence encodes CASSQEVRNYGYTF.

The chain joins TRBV29-1 to TRBJ1-2, with 7 positions matching TRBD1. Germline CDR1 reads SQVTM; CDR2 reads ANQGSEA. The CDR3 runs to 11 residues. Unmatched junction bases numbered 3, after V lost 7 bases and J lost 4 bases. The CDR3 reads CSGRDSYGYTF. CDR3 DNA sequence: TGCAGCGGCCGGGACAGCTATGGCTACACCTTC.

The chain has TRBV3-1 (or the pseudogene TRBV3-2) and TRBJ2-5, with 10 positions matching TRBD2. The length of the CDR3 is 16 residues. The trim removed 5 bases at V and 0 bases at J, leaving 6 bases unmatched. Germline lookup yields CDR1 LGHDT and CDR2 YNNKEL (reference sequence). The CDR3 reads CASSIISGGYQETQYF. Here the CDR3 DNA reads TGTGCCAGCAGCATAATTAGCGGGGGGTACCAAGAGACCCAGTACTTC.

The chain uses TRBV27 and TRBJ1-2, with D uncertain. V was trimmed by 8 bases and J by 3 bases, leaving 7 bases between them. This CDR3 is built from 11 residues. Germline lookup yields CDR1 MNHEY and CDR2 SMNVEV (reference sequence). DNA for the CDR3: TGTGCCAGCCGAGGACACTATGGCTACACCTTC. As protein: CASRGHYGYTF.

The chain employs TRBV5-4 and TRBJ1-6; 7 positions agree with TRBD1. The V segment lost 10 bases and the J segment 5 bases; nucleotides outside the gene matches: 9. CDR1 is SGHNT, CDR2 YYREEE, per germline (reference sequence). The CDR3 sequence is 14 residues long. The CDR3 protein is CADGGGLNNSPLHF. The CDR3 DNA sequence: TGTGCCGACGGAGGGGGCTTGAATAATTCACCCCTCCACTTT.

The rearrangement links TRBV2 to TRBJ1-5, with no clear D. The CDR3 loop spans 14 amino acids. V was clipped by 4 bases and J by 1 base, with 8 bases between them. Looked up from germline, CDR1 is SNHLY and CDR2 is FYNNEI. The DNA of the CDR3 is TGTGCCAGCAGTGTATCACAGAGCAATCAGCCCCAGCATTTT. Translation gives CASSVSQSNQPQHF.

This clone was observed a handful of times. This chain links TRBV18 with TRBJ1-2; D is ambiguous. CDR1 is KGHSH, CDR2 LQKENI, per germline. The CDR3 spans 15 residues. Trimming stripped 6 bases from V and 3 bases from J, with 17 bases between. The chain's CDR3 is CASSPSVGGDYGYTF. The CDR3 coding sequence is TGTGCCAGCTCCCCCTCCGTCGGCGGGGACTATGGCTACACCTTC.

DNA of the CDR3: TGCGCCAGCAGCTTGGTAATGGAAAATTCACCCCTCCACTTT. It yields the protein CASSLVMENSPLHF. The chain recombines TRBV5-1 with TRBJ1-6; D gene ambiguous. This CDR3 is built from 14 residues. Germline loops: CDR1 SGHRS, CDR2 YFSETQ. V was cut by 0 bases and J by 7 bases, with 8 bases left in between.

The chain has TRBV7-2 and TRBJ2-1; D perhaps matches TRBD2 (5 bases). V was shortened by 5 bases and J by 10 bases, with 18 bases between the two germline ends. The CDR3 length is 14 residues. Germline loops: CDR1 SGHTA, CDR2 FQGNSA. The CDR3 protein is CASSTEGLAGEQFF. The CDR3 DNA is TGTGCCAGCAGCACCGAAGGCCTAGCCGGGGAGCAGTTCTTC.

The rearrangement joins TRBV3-1 (or the pseudogene TRBV3-2) to TRBJ1-1; possibly TRBD1 for D (5 bases). The germline V gene has CDR1 LGHDT and CDR2 YNNKEL (reference sequence). Deletions cut 6 bases from V and 1 base from J, with 9 bases between. The CDR3 length is 13 residues. CDR3 amino acids: CASSLGQNTEAFF. The CDR3 coding sequence is TGTGCCAGCAGTCTTGGACAGAACACTGAAGCTTTCTTT.

This rearrangement joins TRBV30 to TRBJ2-7; 7 nucleotides agree with TRBD2. The V gene end was trimmed by 8 bases and the J gene end by 2 bases; junction bases not matched to a gene: 3. The CDR3 is made up of 11 amino acids. In germline, CDR1 is GTSNPN, CDR2 SVGIG (reference sequence). The CDR3 spells CARGTTYEQYF. Written as DNA, the CDR3 is TGTGCCCGGGGGACTACCTACGAGCAGTACTTC.

This rearrangement joins TRBV27 to TRBJ1-1; D is ambiguous. V was cut by 5 bases and J by 0 bases, with 16 bases left in between. This CDR3 is built from 16 residues. The germline CDR1 and CDR2 sequences are MNHEY and SMNVEV (reference sequence). CDR3: CASSPAGLLMNTEAFF. DNA for the CDR3: TGTGCCAGCAGTCCCGCTGGACTTCTAATGAACACTGAAGCTTTCTTT.

This clone has a single count. The genes are TRBV9 and TRBJ2-1, with D perhaps matching TRBD1 or TRBD2 (5 bases each). The CDR3 has 15 amino acids. CDR1 and CDR2 from the germline V gene are SGDLS and YYNGEE. V lost 4 bases to trimming and J lost 2 bases, with 13 bases between them. In DNA, the CDR3 is TGTGCCAGCAGCTGGGACCTCGACGCCTACAATGAGCAGTTCTTC. Translating it yields CASSWDLDAYNEQFF.

In its sample, this clone was seen once. The gene calls are TRBV7-2 and TRBJ2-7, with no clear D. In germline, CDR1 is SGHTA, CDR2 FQGNSA. The CDR3 contains 12 residues. The V end lost 0 bases, the J end lost 7 bases, and 7 bases lay between the germline ends. DNA of the CDR3: TGTGCCAGCAGCTTAGCGGGTCAGGAGCAGTACTTC. As protein: CASSLAGQEQYF.

The chain is built from TRBV24-1 and TRBJ1-5; no reliable D call. The ends were cut back, 5 bases at V and 6 bases at J, with 13 bases in the middle. CDR3 length: 14 amino acids. Germline CDR1 is KGHDR and CDR2 is SFDVKD. The CDR3 is CATSVEGVGQPQHF. In nucleotides, the CDR3 is TGTGCCACCAGTGTAGAAGGAGTGGGTCAGCCCCAGCATTTT.

V usage is TRBV3-1 (or the pseudogene TRBV3-2) and J usage is TRBJ1-6; maybe TRBD1 (5 bases). V lost 3 bases and J 3 bases, leaving 12 bases between the germline ends. The germline V gene encodes CDR1 LGHDT and CDR2 YNNKEL (reference sequence). This CDR3 has 16 residues. CDR3 DNA sequence: TGTGCCAGCAGCCATGACCGGGACGGCTATAATTCACCCCTCCACTTT. It translates to CASSHDRDGYNSPLHF.

This chain joins TRBV5-1 and TRBJ2-3, with 10 bases that match TRBD2. The germline V gene encodes CDR1 SGHRS and CDR2 YFSETQ. The CDR3 loop spans 17 amino acids. V dropped 0 bases and J dropped 3; count of bases not matched to a gene: 7. CDR3 nucleotides: TGCGCCAGCAGCTTGGGTTCTAGCGGGGGCCGGACAGATACGCAGTATTTT. Residues: CASSLGSSGGRTDTQYF.

This chain connects TRBV19 to TRBJ1-5; perhaps TRBD1 as D (5 bases). V was pared by 5 bases and J by 1 base, with 9 bases between. CDR1 is LNHDA and CDR2 is SQIVND in the germline V gene (reference sequence). This CDR3 is 14 amino acids long. CDR3 loop: CASSSRVSNQPQHF. The DNA of the CDR3 is TGTGCCAGTAGTTCCAGGGTCAGCAATCAGCCCCAGCATTTT.

The genes are TRBV5-1 and TRBJ1-1; a possible D gene is TRBD1 (6 bases). Germline CDR1 SGHRS, CDR2 YFSETQ. The germline V and J ends were trimmed by 1 base and 1 base, with 8 bases remaining between them. The CDR3 is made up of 14 amino acids. In DNA, the CDR3 is TGCGCCAGCAGCTTGAGGACAGCGAACACTGAAGCTTTCTTT. Protein product: CASSLRTANTEAFF.

This clone appeared a single time. The genes are TRBV6-5 and TRBJ2-7, with 7 nucleotides matching TRBD1. CDR3 length: 13 residues. Germline CDR1 reads MNHEY; CDR2 reads SVGAGI. The junction had 10 bases not matched to a gene; V was cut back by 11 bases and J by 3 bases. CDR3 in amino acids: CAYSPGQIYEQYF. The CDR3 DNA reads as TGTGCCTATTCTCCGGGACAGATCTACGAGCAGTACTTC.

This clone came up once. The chain has TRBV3-1 (or the pseudogene TRBV3-2) and TRBJ1-2; the D gene is possibly TRBD1 (5 bases). The CDR3 has 14 residues. The V end lost 4 bases, the J end lost 4 bases, and 13 bases lay between the germline ends. CDR1 and CDR2 from the germline V gene are LGHDT and YNNKEL (reference sequence). DNA for the CDR3: TGTGCCAGCAGCCCCCCCCAGGGCCCCTATGGCTACACCTTC. It yields the protein CASSPPQGPYGYTF.

The chain couples TRBV19 to TRBJ1-5; possibly TRBD1 for D (5 bases). CDR1 LNHDA and CDR2 SQIVND come from the germline V gene (reference sequence). The V and J ends lost 9 bases and 9 bases respectively, with 24 bases between them. The length of the CDR3 is 15 residues. For the CDR3, the DNA is TGTGCCAGGCCAACCCTCCGGGGCCCATCACGGCCCCAGCATTTT. Translation gives CARPTLRGPSRPQHF.